Given below is one T cell receptor beta chain in context. What it binds is unknown. This table comes from immunoSEQ multiplex PCR, and its TCRdb copy is limited to in-frame clones, with some not included. This sample has about 2.4 million clones, with 80% to 95% found just once. The data originate from a study of shared clonotypes between healthy human individuals. Study information: The donors, a couple of women and a few men, were aged 18 to 49. General observations from the study: Estimated clonotype richness was generally higher in naive than memory subsets. Clonotypes that were shared across a handful of donors made up 4% to 6% of naive CD4 clonotypes.

The CDR3 length is 12 residues. The germline gives CDR1 SGHNT, CDR2 YYREEE (reference sequence). V was clipped by 6 bases and J by 15 bases, with 20 bases between them. The chain recombines TRBV5-4 with TRBJ2-3; tentative D call: TRBD2 (5 bases). The sequence derives from a man aged 18 to 30 in good health. Some clones in this sample may be carry-over from other donors' samples. The sample consisted of naive CD4+ T cells from PBMCs. The subset denotes: CD45RA+ positively selected. CDR3 protein: CASTPGGPREYF. The CDR3 coding sequence is TGTGCCAGCACCCCAGGCGGCCCCCGGGAATATTTT.